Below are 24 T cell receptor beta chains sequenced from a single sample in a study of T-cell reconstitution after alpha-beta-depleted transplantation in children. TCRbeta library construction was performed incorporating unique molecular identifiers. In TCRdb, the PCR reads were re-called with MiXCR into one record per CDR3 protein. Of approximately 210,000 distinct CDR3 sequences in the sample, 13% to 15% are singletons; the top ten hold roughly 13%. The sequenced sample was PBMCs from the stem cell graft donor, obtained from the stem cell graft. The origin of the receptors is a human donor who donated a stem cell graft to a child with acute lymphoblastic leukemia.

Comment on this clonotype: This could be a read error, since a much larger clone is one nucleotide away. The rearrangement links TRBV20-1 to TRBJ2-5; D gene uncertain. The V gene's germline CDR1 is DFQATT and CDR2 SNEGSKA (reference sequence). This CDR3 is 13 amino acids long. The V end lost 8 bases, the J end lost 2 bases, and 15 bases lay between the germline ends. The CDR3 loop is CSLGQVGQETQYF. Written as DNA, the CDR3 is TGCAGTCTAGGGCAGGTGGGTCAAGAGACCCAGTACTTC.

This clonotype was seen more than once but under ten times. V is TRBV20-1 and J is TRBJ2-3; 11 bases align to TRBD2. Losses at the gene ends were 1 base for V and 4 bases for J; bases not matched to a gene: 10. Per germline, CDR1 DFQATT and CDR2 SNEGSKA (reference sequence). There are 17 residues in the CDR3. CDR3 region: CSARVLASGRFADTQYF. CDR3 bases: TGCAGTGCTAGAGTGTTGGCTAGCGGGAGGTTTGCAGATACGCAGTATTTT.

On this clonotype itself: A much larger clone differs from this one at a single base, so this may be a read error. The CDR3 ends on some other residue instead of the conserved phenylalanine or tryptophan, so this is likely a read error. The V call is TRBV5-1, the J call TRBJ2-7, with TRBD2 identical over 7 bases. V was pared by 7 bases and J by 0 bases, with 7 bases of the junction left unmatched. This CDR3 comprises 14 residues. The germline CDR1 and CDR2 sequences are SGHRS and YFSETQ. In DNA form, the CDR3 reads TGCGCCAGCTATAGCGGGCCGAGCTCCTACGAGCAGTACTTG. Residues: CASYSGPSSYEQYL.

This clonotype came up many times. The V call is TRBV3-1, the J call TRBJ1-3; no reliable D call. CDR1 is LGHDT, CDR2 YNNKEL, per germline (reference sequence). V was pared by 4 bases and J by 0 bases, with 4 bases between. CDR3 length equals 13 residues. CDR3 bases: TGTGCCAGCAGCCCCCACTCTGGAAACACCATATATTTT. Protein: CASSPHSGNTIYF. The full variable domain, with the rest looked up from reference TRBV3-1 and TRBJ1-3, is DTAVSQTPKYLVTQMGNDKSIKCEQNLGHDTMYWYKQDSKKFLKIMFSYNNKELIINETVPNRFSPKSPDKAHLNLHINSLELGDSAVYFCASSPHSGNTIYFGEGSWLTVV.

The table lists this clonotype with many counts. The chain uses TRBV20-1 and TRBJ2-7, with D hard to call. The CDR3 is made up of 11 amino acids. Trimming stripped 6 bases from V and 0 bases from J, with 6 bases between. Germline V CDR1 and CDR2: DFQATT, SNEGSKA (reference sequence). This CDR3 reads CSALSSYEQYF. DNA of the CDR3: TGCAGTGCCCTCAGCTCCTACGAGCAGTACTTC.

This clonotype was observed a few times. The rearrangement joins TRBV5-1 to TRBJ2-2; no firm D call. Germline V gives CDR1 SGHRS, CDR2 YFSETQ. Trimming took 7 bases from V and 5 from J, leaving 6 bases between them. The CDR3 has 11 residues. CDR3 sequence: CASYGTGELFF. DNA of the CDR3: TGCGCCAGCTATGGGACCGGGGAGCTGTTTTTT. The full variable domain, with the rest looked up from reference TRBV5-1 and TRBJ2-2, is KAGVTQTPRYLIKTRGQQVTLSCSPISGHRSVSWYQQTPGQGLQFLFEYFSETQRNKGNFPGRFSGRQFSNSRSEMNVSTLELGDSALYLCASYGTGELFFGEGSRLTVL.

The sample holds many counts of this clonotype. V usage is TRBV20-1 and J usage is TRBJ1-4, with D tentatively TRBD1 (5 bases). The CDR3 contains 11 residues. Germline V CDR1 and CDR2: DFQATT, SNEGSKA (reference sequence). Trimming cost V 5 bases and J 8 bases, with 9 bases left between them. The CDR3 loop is CSALTEEKLFF. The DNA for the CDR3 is TGCAGTGCTCTGACAGAGGAAAAACTGTTTTTT.

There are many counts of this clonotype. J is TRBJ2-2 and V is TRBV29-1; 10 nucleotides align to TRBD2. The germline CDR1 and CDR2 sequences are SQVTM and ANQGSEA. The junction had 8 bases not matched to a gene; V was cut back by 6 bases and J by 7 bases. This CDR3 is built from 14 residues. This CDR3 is CSVFLAGVVGELFF. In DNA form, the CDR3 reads TGCAGCGTCTTCCTAGCGGGAGTTGTCGGGGAGCTGTTTTTT.

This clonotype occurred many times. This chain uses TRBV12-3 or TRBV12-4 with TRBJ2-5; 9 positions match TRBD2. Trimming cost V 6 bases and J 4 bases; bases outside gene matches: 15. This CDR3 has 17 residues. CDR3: CASRGVTSGQAGETQYF. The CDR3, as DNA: TGTGCCAGCAGGGGGGTAACTAGCGGGCAAGCTGGAGAGACCCAGTACTTC.

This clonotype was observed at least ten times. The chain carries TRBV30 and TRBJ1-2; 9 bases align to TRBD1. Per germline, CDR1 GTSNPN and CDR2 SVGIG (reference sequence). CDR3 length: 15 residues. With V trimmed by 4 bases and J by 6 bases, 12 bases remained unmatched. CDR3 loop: CAWTTGTGFMDGYTF. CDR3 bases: TGTGCCTGGACAACCGGGACAGGGTTTATGGATGGCTACACCTTC.

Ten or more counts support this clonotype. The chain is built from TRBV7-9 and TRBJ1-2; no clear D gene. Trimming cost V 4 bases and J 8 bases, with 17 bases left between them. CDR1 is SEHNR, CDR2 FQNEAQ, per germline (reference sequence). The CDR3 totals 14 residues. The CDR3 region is CASSSFLWERGYTF. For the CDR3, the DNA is TGTGCCAGCAGCTCCTTCCTTTGGGAGCGCGGCTACACCTTC.

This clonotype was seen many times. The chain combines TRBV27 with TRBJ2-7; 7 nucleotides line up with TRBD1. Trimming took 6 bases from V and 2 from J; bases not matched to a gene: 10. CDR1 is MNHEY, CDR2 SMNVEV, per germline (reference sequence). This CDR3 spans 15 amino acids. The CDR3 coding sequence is TGTGCCAGCAGGGGAAACAGGGGAACAACCTACGAGCAGTACTTC. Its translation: CASRGNRGTTYEQYF.

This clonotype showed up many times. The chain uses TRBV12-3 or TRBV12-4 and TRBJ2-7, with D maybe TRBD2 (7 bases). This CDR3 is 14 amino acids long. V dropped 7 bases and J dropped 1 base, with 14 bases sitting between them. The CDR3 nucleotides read TGTGCCAGCAAAAAAGGGGGGGGTTCCTACGAGCAGTACTTC. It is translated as CASKKGGGSYEQYF.

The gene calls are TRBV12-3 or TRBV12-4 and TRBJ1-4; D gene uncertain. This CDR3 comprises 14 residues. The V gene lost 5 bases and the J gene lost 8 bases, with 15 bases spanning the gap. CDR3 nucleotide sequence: TGTGCCAGCAGTCCTGACACGGAGGGCGAAAAACTGTTTTTT. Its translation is CASSPDTEGEKLFF.

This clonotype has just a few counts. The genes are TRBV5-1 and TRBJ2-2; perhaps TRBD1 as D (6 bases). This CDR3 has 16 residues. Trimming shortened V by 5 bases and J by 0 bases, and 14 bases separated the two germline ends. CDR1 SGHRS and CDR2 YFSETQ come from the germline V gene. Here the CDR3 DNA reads TGCGCCAGCAGACCAGACAGGAACGCGAACACCGGGGAGCTGTTTTTT. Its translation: CASRPDRNANTGELFF.

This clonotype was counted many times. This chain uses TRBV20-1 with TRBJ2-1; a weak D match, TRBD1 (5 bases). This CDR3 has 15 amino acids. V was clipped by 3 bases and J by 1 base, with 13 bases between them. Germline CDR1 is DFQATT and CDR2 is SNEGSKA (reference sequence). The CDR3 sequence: CSARALRGSYNEQFF. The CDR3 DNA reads TGCAGTGCTAGGGCTTTAAGGGGATCCTACAATGAGCAGTTCTTC.

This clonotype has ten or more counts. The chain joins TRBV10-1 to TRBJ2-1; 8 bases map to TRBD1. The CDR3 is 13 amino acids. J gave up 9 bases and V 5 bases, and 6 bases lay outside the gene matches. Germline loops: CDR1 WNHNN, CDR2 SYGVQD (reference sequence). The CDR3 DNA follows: TGCGCCAGCAGTAGGACAGGGACTGGTGAGCAGTTCTTC. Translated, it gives CASSRTGTGEQFF.

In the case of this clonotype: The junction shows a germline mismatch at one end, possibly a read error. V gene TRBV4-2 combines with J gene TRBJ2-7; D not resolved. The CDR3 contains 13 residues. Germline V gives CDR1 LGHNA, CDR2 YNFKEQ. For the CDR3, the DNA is TGTGCCATCAGCCCCAGGCCCGGCTACGAGCAGTACTTC. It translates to CAISPRPGYEQYF.

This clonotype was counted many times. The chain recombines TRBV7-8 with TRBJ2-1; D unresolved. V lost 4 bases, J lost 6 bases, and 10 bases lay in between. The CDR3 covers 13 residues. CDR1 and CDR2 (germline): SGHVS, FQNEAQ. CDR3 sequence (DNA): TGTGCCAGCAGCTGGGCCCCGGTCAATGAGCAGTTCTTC. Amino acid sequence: CASSWAPVNEQFF.

CDR3 nucleotide sequence: TGTGCCATCAGTGAAGCAGGGGGCGTCTACAATGAGCAGTTCTTC. Residues: CAISEAGGVYNEQFF. V and J are TRBV10-3 and TRBJ2-1; TRBD1 matches 8 bases. The V gene's germline CDR1 is ENHRY and CDR2 SYGVKD. CDR3 length: 15 residues. V lost 3 bases to trimming and J lost 3 bases; unmatched junction nucleotides: 4.

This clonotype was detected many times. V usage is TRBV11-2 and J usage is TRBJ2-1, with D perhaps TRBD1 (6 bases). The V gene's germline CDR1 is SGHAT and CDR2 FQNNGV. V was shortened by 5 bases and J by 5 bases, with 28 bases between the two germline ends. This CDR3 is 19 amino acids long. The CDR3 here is CASSPSTRYRVTIHNEQFF. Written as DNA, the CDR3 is TGTGCCAGCAGCCCGAGTACCCGTTACAGGGTGACCATCCACAATGAGCAGTTCTTC.

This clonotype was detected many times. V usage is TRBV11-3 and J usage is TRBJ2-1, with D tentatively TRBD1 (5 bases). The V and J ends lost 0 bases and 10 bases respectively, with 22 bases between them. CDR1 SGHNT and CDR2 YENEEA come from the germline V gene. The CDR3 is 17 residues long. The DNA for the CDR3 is TGTGCCAGCAGCTTAGATCTCAGCTGGACAAACCAAGTGGAGCAGTTCTTC. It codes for CASSLDLSWTNQVEQFF.

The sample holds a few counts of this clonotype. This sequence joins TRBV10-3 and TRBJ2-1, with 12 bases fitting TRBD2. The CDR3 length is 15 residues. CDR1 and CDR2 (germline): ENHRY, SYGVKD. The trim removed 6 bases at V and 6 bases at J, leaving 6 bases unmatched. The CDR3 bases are TGTGCCATCAGCGAACCTAGCGGGAGGGCCAATGAGCAGTTCTTC. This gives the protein CAISEPSGRANEQFF.

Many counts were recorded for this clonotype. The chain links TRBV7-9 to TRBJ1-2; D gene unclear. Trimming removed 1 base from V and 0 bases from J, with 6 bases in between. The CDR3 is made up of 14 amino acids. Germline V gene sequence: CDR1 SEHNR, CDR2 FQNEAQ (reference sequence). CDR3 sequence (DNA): TGTGCCAGCAGCTTAGGCCTCGCTAACTATGGCTACACCTTC. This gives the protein CASSLGLANYGYTF.